This T cell receptor (beta chain) was identified in a study of neurological immune-mediated disorders. Study conclusions and caveats: Phylogenetic grouping assigned the repertoires of 18 of 34 multiple sclerosis patients to a single related-CDR3 cluster, representing a possible signature.

V lost 3 bases, J lost 4 bases, and 7 bases stayed unmatched. Germline V gene sequence: CDR1 SGHRS, CDR2 YFSETQ. The CDR3 consists of 15 residues. The authors produced cDNA by 5'RACE using 10-nucleotide random UMIs. TCRdb redid the calling of the 5' RACE reads with MiXCR, one entry per CDR3 protein. Of 55,000 to 70,000 distinct CDR3 sequences in the sample, about 4% were seen once. The sample holds many counts of this clonotype. What it binds is unknown. Sequences were obtained from PBMCs. The chain combines TRBV5-1 with TRBJ1-1; 9 bases agree with TRBD1. The TCR sequence derives from a man aged 25 to 40 with multiple sclerosis. The CDR3 bases are TGCGCCAGCAGCTCTGCCTGGACAGGGGTCACTGAAGCTTTCTTT. Residues: CASSSAWTGVTEAFF.